The 22 T cell receptor beta chains in this list originate from one sample, sequenced in a study of human T cells and chemical hapten exposure. Regarding time point: pre-sensitization, week 0. Stated treatment: therapeutic diphenylcyclopropenone sensitization with weekly scalp DPC. One entry per CDR3 protein, called by TCRdb with MiXCR from the RACE reads. Altogether around 350,000 distinct CDR3 sequences are present, around 5.5% being singletons, with the ten largest covering around 8.8%. This sample comprised whole blood, obtained in connection with sensitization to the hapten diphenylcyclopropenone (DPC). These receptors were collected from a woman between 18 and 29 years old with alopecia areata. Some clones in this sample may be carry-over from other donors' samples.

This clonotype occurred a few times. This chain joins TRBV11-2 and TRBJ2-5; D gene unclear. From germline, CDR1 is SGHAT and CDR2 FQNNGV. CDR3 size: 13 residues. V was cut by 5 bases and J by 7 bases, with 14 bases left in between. The CDR3 reads CASSLAADGTQYF. The CDR3, as DNA: TGTGCCAGCAGCCTTGCTGCCGACGGGACCCAGTACTTC.

This clonotype was seen repeatedly, ten times or more. The chain has TRBV6-2 or TRBV6-3 and TRBJ1-1, with 10 bases that match TRBD1. V shed 8 bases and J 4 bases; nucleotides not matched to a gene: 13. This CDR3 region has 16 residues. Germline V lookup: CDR1 MNHEY, CDR2 SVGEGT. CDR3 nucleotide sequence: TGTGCCAGCGTGACAGGGGGCCCTATAATTATCACTGAAGCTTTCTTT. This codes for CASVTGGPIIITEAFF.

The gene calls are TRBV6-2 or TRBV6-3 and TRBJ2-7, with D possibly being TRBD1 (7 bases). Germline V gives CDR1 MNHEY, CDR2 SVGEGT. Trimming left V 0 bases short and J 3 bases short, with 12 bases between. The CDR3 extends over 15 amino acids. The CDR3 loop reads CASSYSAGGLYEQYF. For the CDR3, the DNA is TGTGCCAGCAGTTACTCCGCAGGGGGACTCTACGAGCAGTACTTC.

This clonotype was counted between two and nine times. The CDR3 region has the DNA TGTGCCAGCAGCTTCCCGCGGGGGGGCGCGTTGAATGAGCAGTTCTTC. Translated, it gives CASSFPRGGALNEQFF. J is TRBJ2-1 and V is TRBV7-6, with TRBD2 matching 9 bases. V shed 3 bases, J shed 7 bases, and the junction held 10 bases outside the gene matches. In germline, CDR1 is SGHVS, CDR2 FNYEAQ. CDR3 size: 16 residues.

This clonotype was recorded a few times. This chain connects TRBV4-1 to TRBJ2-5; D may be TRBD1 or TRBD2 (5 bases each). The length of the CDR3 is 16 residues. Germline CDR1 and CDR2: MGHRA and YSYEKL. With 0 bases removed from V and 1 base from J, the gap between germline ends came to 12 bases. DNA for the CDR3: TGCGCCAGCAGCCAAGATGGCCAGGGACCCCAAGAGACCCAGTACTTC. Encoded protein: CASSQDGQGPQETQYF.

The J gene is TRBJ1-2, the V gene TRBV13, with D unresolved. Trimming left V 4 bases short and J 7 bases short, with 7 bases between. Per the germline V gene, CDR1 is PRHDT and CDR2 is FYEKMQ (reference sequence). The CDR3 has 11 amino acids. CDR3 sequence: CASSWRGGYTF. The CDR3 DNA is TGTGCCAGCAGCTGGCGTGGTGGCTACACCTTC.

This clonotype was recorded at least ten times. The chain joins TRBV27 to TRBJ1-1; D is unresolved. Germline CDR1 is MNHEY and CDR2 is SMNVEV (reference sequence). Deletions cut 0 bases from V and 4 bases from J, with 12 bases between. The CDR3 is made up of 15 amino acids. CDR3 bases: TGTGCCAGCAGTTTATCGGGAGGCCTGGGCACTGAAGCTTTCTTT. Translation: CASSLSGGLGTEAFF.

The sample holds a few counts of this clonotype. V gene TRBV6-2 or TRBV6-3 combines with J gene TRBJ2-7, with 7 bases fitting TRBD1. The length of the CDR3 is 16 residues. Germline CDR1 is MNHEY and CDR2 is SVGEGT. Unmatched junction bases numbered 12, after V lost 5 bases and J lost 2 bases. In nucleotides, the CDR3 is TGTGCCAGCAGTGATCCTAACGAGGGGGCGACCTACGAGCAGTACTTC. This gives the protein CASSDPNEGATYEQYF.

The chain has TRBV6-1 and TRBJ1-5; TRBD1 matches at 9 bases. This CDR3 comprises 18 residues. The trim removed 6 bases at V and 6 bases at J, leaving 18 bases unmatched. Germline V gene sequence: CDR1 MNHNS, CDR2 SASEGT. The CDR3 loop reads CASSVARTGARFGQPQHF. The CDR3 nucleotides read TGTGCCAGCAGCGTAGCCAGGACAGGGGCTCGTTTCGGTCAGCCCCAGCATTTT.

This clonotype was found many times. J is TRBJ1-5 and V is TRBV6-2 or TRBV6-3, with no clear D. The germline V gene encodes CDR1 MNHEY and CDR2 SVGEGT. The CDR3 has 13 residues. Trimming cost V 11 bases and J 0 bases, with 11 bases left between them. The CDR3 DNA follows: TGTGCCGCATCTCCTTCTAGCAATCAGCCCCAGCATTTT. Translation gives CAASPSSNQPQHF.

The rearrangement uses TRBV7-2 and TRBJ2-2; D possibly corresponds to TRBD2 (6 bases). The germline CDR1 and CDR2 sequences are SGHTA and FQGNSA. The CDR3 extends over 15 amino acids. Trimming shortened V by 2 bases and J by 5 bases, and 12 bases separated the two germline ends. The CDR3 DNA reads TGTGCCAGCAGCTTATGGATAGGAGGGACCGGGGAGCTGTTTTTT. Its protein is CASSLWIGGTGELFF.

Ten or more counts support this clonotype. The V and J genes are TRBV7-2 and TRBJ1-4, with a possible D match to TRBD1 (6 bases). The CDR3 covers 16 residues. Germline CDR1 is SGHTA and CDR2 is FQGNSA. V gave up 5 bases and J gave up 2 bases, with 15 bases separating them. This CDR3 reads CASSPVRGPTNEKLFF. CDR3 nucleotides: TGTGCCAGCAGCCCAGTGCGGGGGCCGACTAATGAAAAACTGTTTTTT.

A few counts support this clonotype. In DNA, the CDR3 is TGTGCCAGCATCAAGAACACAGCTAATCAGCCCCAGCATTTT. This encodes CASIKNTANQPQHF. The V gene is TRBV28, the J gene TRBJ1-5; no clear D. Trimming removed 7 bases from V and 4 bases from J, with 14 bases in between. In germline, CDR1 is MDHEN, CDR2 SYDVKM. This CDR3 has 14 residues.

At least ten counts were recorded for this clonotype. The chain joins TRBV7-2 to TRBJ1-6; D perhaps matches TRBD1 (6 bases). With 0 bases removed from V and 9 bases from J, the gap between germline ends came to 15 bases. The CDR3 sequence is 16 residues long. The germline gives CDR1 SGHTA, CDR2 FQGNSA. CDR3 bases: TGTGCCAGCAGCTTAGCGGGGGGGCGCTTCAGTTCACCCCTCCACTTT. Translation gives CASSLAGGRFSSPLHF. Based on the CDR3 plus reference TRBV7-2 and TRBJ1-6, the full variable domain is GAGVSQSPSNKVTEKGKDVELRCDPISGHTALYWYRQSLGQGLEFLIYFQGNSAPDKSGLPSDRFSAERTGGSVSTLTIQRTQQEDSAVYLCASSLAGGRFSSPLHFGNGTRLTVT.

This clonotype has just a few counts. V is TRBV5-5 and J is TRBJ1-2; possibly TRBD1 for D (5 bases). The CDR3 is 18 residues long. Germline values: CDR1 SGHKS, CDR2 YYEKEE (reference sequence). Trimming pared 4 bases from V and 8 bases from J, leaving 30 bases between. CDR3 region: CASSHLSITPAGAGGYTF. In DNA, the CDR3 is TGTGCCAGCAGCCACTTAAGTATTACGCCTGCTGGAGCAGGGGGCTACACCTTC.

This clonotype was seen a few times. The chain has TRBV10-3 and TRBJ2-5, with D hard to call. V was cut by 3 bases and J by 4 bases, with 6 bases left in between. The CDR3 extends over 12 amino acids. Germline CDR1 reads ENHRY; CDR2 reads SYGVKD. The CDR3 region has the DNA TGTGCCATCAGTGAAGTCGCAGAGACCCAGTACTTC. Amino acid sequence: CAISEVAETQYF.

This clonotype was counted only a few times. The rearrangement uses TRBV6-2 or TRBV6-3 and TRBJ2-3, with TRBD2 identical over 13 bases. The J segment lost 1 base and the V segment lost 7 bases, leaving 5 bases of the junction unmatched. The CDR3 is 16 amino acids. The germline gives CDR1 MNHEY, CDR2 SVGEGT. The CDR3 loop reads CASKWTSGGRTDTQYF. The CDR3, as DNA: TGTGCCAGCAAATGGACTAGCGGGGGCCGCACAGATACGCAGTATTTT.

This sequence joins TRBV20-1 and TRBJ2-5; D not resolved. Germline values: CDR1 DFQATT, CDR2 SNEGSKA (reference sequence). The length of the CDR3 is 13 residues. Trimming removed 6 bases from V and 2 bases from J, with 13 bases in between. CDR3 in DNA: TGCAGTGCGGCTGACACCTTGCAAGAGACCCAGTACTTC. Translating gives CSAADTLQETQYF.

This clonotype was seen many times. The V call is TRBV7-9, the J call TRBJ2-3; 11 bases are shared with TRBD2. Germline CDR1 SEHNR, CDR2 FQNEAQ (reference sequence). Trimming removed 4 bases from V and 2 bases from J; junction bases left unmatched: 8. The CDR3 loop spans 17 amino acids. The CDR3 DNA follows: TGTGCCAGCAGCTCCGTAGCGGGGGGGCCTTCCACAGATACGCAGTATTTT. Translated, it gives CASSSVAGGPSTDTQYF.

The chain couples TRBV20-1 to TRBJ2-1, with 13 bases fitting TRBD2. Losses at the gene ends were 5 bases for V and 0 bases for J; bases not matched to a gene: 10. From germline, CDR1 is DFQATT and CDR2 SNEGSKA (reference sequence). The CDR3 is 18 residues long. CDR3 sequence (DNA): TGCAGTGCTCAAGGACTAGCGGGGGCCGTGAGCTCCTACAATGAGCAGTTCTTC. Protein sequence: CSAQGLAGAVSSYNEQFF.

This clonotype was counted ten times or more. The chain is built from TRBV7-2 and TRBJ1-4; possible D gene TRBD1, 6 bases. CDR1 and CDR2 (germline): SGHTA, FQGNSA. The CDR3 has 14 residues. Trimming shortened V by 3 bases and J by 8 bases, and 13 bases separated the two germline ends. CDR3 sequence reads: CASSFQGSEEKLFF. The CDR3 nucleotides are TGTGCCAGCAGCTTTCAGGGGTCGGAAGAAAAACTGTTTTTT.

This clonotype has ten or more counts. V usage is TRBV6-5 and J usage is TRBJ2-7; 9 positions agree with TRBD1. This CDR3 spans 14 amino acids. CDR1 and CDR2 from the germline V gene are MNHEY and SVGAGI. The V segment lost 5 bases and the J segment 6 bases; nucleotides outside the gene matches: 8. This CDR3 is CASSPGQGISEQYF. DNA for the CDR3: TGTGCCAGCAGTCCGGGACAGGGCATATCCGAGCAGTACTTC.